The T cell receptor beta chain described here comes from a study of shared T cell receptors in the human thymus. The length of the CDR3 is 12 residues. V was pared by 6 bases and J by 5 bases, with 3 bases of the junction left unmatched. Germline values: CDR1 KGHSH, CDR2 LQKENI. This clone was observed a handful of times. Method: immunoSEQ multiplex PCR; TCRdb's copy keeps in-frame clones and lacks some. The sample contains a few hundred thousand clones, approximately 95% of which appear only once. Sequenced: thymocytes. The chain is built from TRBV18 and TRBJ1-2; 7 nucleotides align to TRBD1. This sequence was found in a human donor. The CDR3 DNA reads TGTGCCAGCTCGCCGGGACAGTATGGCTACACCTTC. Protein: CASSPGQYGYTF.